One sample yielded the 30 T cell receptor beta chains listed below, sequenced in a study of T cell changes during pregnancy in multiple sclerosis. Clones were read by immunoSEQ multiplex PCR, and TCRdb kept only the in-frame ones, dropping some. The data show under 30,000 clones, roughly 90% seen once. Material: CD4+ T cells from peripheral blood mononuclear cells, obtained in the first trimester of pregnancy. The receptors were gathered from a female donor in good health, enrolled as a control in a pregnancy study.

The gene calls are TRBV6-6 and TRBJ1-1; D might be TRBD1 (5 bases). The CDR3 contains 14 residues. Trimming removed 0 bases at V and 1 base at J, with 6 bases between. Germline CDR1 MNHNY, CDR2 SVGAGI (reference sequence). CDR3 loop: CASSYSQGNTEAFF. CDR3 nucleotide sequence: TGTGCCAGCAGTTACTCTCAGGGGAACACTGAAGCTTTCTTT.

In DNA form, the CDR3 reads TGTGCCAGTAGTACCTTCGGGGAGGCGGGTTCACCCCTCCACTTT. This sequence encodes CASSTFGEAGSPLHF. V and J are TRBV19 and TRBJ1-6; D is uncertain. In germline, CDR1 is LNHDA, CDR2 SQIVND (reference sequence). Between the trimmed V and J ends, which lost 4 bases and 9 bases, there was a span of 16 bases. This CDR3 contains 15 residues. The full variable domain, in which reference TRBV19 and TRBJ1-6 provide the parts outside the CDR3, is DGGITQSPKYLFRKEGQNVTLSCEQNLNHDAMYWYRQDPGQGLRLIYYSQIVNDFQKGDIAEGYSVSREKKESFPLTVTSAQKNPTAFYLCASSTFGEAGSPLHFGNGTRLTVT.

The CDR3 spells CASSRAGAYNEQFF. In DNA, the CDR3 is TGTGCCAGCTCCCGAGCGGGGGCATACAATGAGCAGTTCTTC. The chain links TRBV7-6 to TRBJ2-1; 8 bases map to TRBD2. The V gene end was trimmed by 8 bases and the J gene end by 4 bases; junction bases not matched to a gene: 7. There are 14 residues in the CDR3. Germline CDR1 SGHVS, CDR2 FNYEAQ.

V gene TRBV19 combines with J gene TRBJ2-2, with D possibly TRBD2 on 6 matching bases. Germline CDR1 is LNHDA and CDR2 is SQIVND (reference sequence). The CDR3 covers 14 residues. Between the trimmed V and J ends, which lost 4 bases and 2 bases, there was a span of 8 bases. The CDR3 loop reads CASSSGANTGELFF. In DNA form, the CDR3 reads TGTGCCAGTAGTAGCGGGGCAAACACCGGGGAGCTGTTTTTT.

The chain is built from TRBV10-3 and TRBJ2-5, with 7 nucleotides matching TRBD2. Unmatched junction bases numbered 10, after V lost 8 bases and J lost 4 bases. The CDR3 spans 14 residues. The V gene's germline CDR1 is ENHRY and CDR2 SYGVKD. The CDR3 nucleotides read TGTGCCATCTTTTCGGGCGGGGGAGGAGAGACCCAGTACTTC. This translates into CAIFSGGGGETQYF.

The chain employs TRBV10-2 and TRBJ2-1, with D possibly TRBD1 on 6 matching bases. The CDR3 runs to 11 residues. Trimming shortened V by 2 bases and J by 10 bases, and 6 bases separated the two germline ends. Germline CDR1 reads WSHSY; CDR2 reads SAAADI. The CDR3 DNA reads as TGCGCCAGCAGTGAGCAGGGGGAGCAGTTCTTC. The encoded protein is CASSEQGEQFF.

This chain connects TRBV15 to TRBJ2-3; the match to TRBD2 covers 12 bases. Trimming removed 5 bases from V and 6 bases from J; junction bases left unmatched: 9. CDR3 length: 16 residues. Germline V lookup: CDR1 LNHNV, CDR2 YYDKDF (reference sequence). This CDR3 reads CATSWTLAGGVDTQYF. The CDR3 region has the DNA TGTGCCACCAGCTGGACACTAGCGGGAGGTGTGGATACGCAGTATTTT.

This chain connects TRBV19 to TRBJ1-3, with D perhaps matching TRBD1 (6 bases). Germline CDR1 LNHDA, CDR2 SQIVND (reference sequence). The germline V and J ends were trimmed by 9 bases and 8 bases, with 20 bases remaining between them. The CDR3 contains 14 residues. CDR3 bases: TGTGCCAGCATTGGGGGCCTCCGGGGCGACACCATATATTTT. Translating it yields CASIGGLRGDTIYF.

This clone is classed as medium-sized. The chain recombines TRBV29-1 with TRBJ2-1, with a weak D call TRBD1 (6 bases). Germline V gene sequence: CDR1 SQVTM, CDR2 ANQGSEA. Trimming stripped 3 bases from V and 7 bases from J, with 19 bases between. The CDR3 has 15 amino acids. CDR3 DNA sequence: TGCAGCGTTGAGGTTACAGGGCAGAGTGAGAATGAGCAGTTCTTC. Translation: CSVEVTGQSENEQFF.

The chain uses TRBV6-4 and TRBJ1-2; TRBD1 matches at 7 bases. The CDR3 spans 13 residues. The junction had 2 bases not matched to a gene; V was cut back by 6 bases and J by 1 base. From germline, CDR1 is MRHNA and CDR2 SNTAGT. The CDR3: CASRGGGNYGYTF. CDR3 nucleotides: TGTGCCAGCAGAGGGGGCGGTAACTATGGCTACACCTTC.

The rearrangement uses TRBV7-3 and TRBJ2-7, with D possibly TRBD2 on 5 matching bases. This CDR3 comprises 13 residues. V lost 5 bases to trimming and J lost 6 bases, with 14 bases between them. Germline values: CDR1 SGHTA, CDR2 FQGTGA. The chain's CDR3 is CASSAGVLSEQYF. The CDR3 region has the DNA TGTGCCAGCAGCGCCGGGGTACTAAGCGAGCAGTACTTC.

The rearrangement joins TRBV12-5 to TRBJ1-5; D may be TRBD1 (5 bases). Trimming removed 6 bases at V and 1 base at J, with 13 bases between. CDR1 is LGHNT and CDR2 is FRNRAP in the germline V gene. This CDR3 has 15 residues. The CDR3 is CASGPRQISNQPQHF. CDR3 bases: TGTGCTAGTGGCCCGCGACAGATAAGCAATCAGCCCCAGCATTTT.

The chain combines TRBV5-6 with TRBJ1-4, with TRBD1 identical over 9 bases. The V gene end was trimmed by 3 bases and the J gene end by 8 bases; junction bases not matched to a gene: 2. CDR3 length equals 13 residues. Germline CDR1 and CDR2: SGHDT and YYEEEE. DNA of the CDR3: TGTGCCAGCAGCTGGGACAGGGAGGAAAAACTGTTTTTT. Protein: CASSWDREEKLFF. The complete variable domain, with remaining parts taken from reference TRBV5-6 and TRBJ1-4, reads DAGVTQSPTHLIKTRGQQVTLRCSPKSGHDTVSWYQQALGQGPQFIFQYYEEEERQRGNFPDRFSGHQFPNYSSELNVNALLLGDSALYLCASSWDREEKLFFGSGTQLSVL.

The chain recombines TRBV28 with TRBJ2-7; D is possibly TRBD2 (5 bases). The CDR3 is 12 amino acids. V was clipped by 2 bases and J by 5 bases, with 7 bases between them. Germline loops: CDR1 MDHEN, CDR2 SYDVKM. The CDR3 sequence is CASSLQEDEQYF. The CDR3 DNA is TGTGCCAGCAGTTTACAGGAGGACGAGCAGTACTTC.

The J gene is TRBJ1-4, the V gene TRBV28; D not resolved. CDR1 and CDR2 (germline): MDHEN, SYDVKM. V was pared by 2 bases and J by 5 bases, with 9 bases between. The CDR3 spans 14 residues. CDR3 region: CASSLRQANEKLFF. Here the CDR3 DNA reads TGTGCCAGCAGTTTAAGGCAGGCCAATGAAAAACTGTTTTTT.

The CDR3 DNA reads as TGTGCCAGCAGGGCAGACACTAACTATGGCTACACCTTC. Translating it yields CASRADTNYGYTF. The rearrangement links TRBV6-1 to TRBJ1-2; D is undetermined. In germline, CDR1 is MNHNS, CDR2 SASEGT. The germline V and J ends were trimmed by 6 bases and 0 bases, with 8 bases remaining between them. The CDR3 contains 13 residues.

The chain is built from TRBV7-2 and TRBJ2-2; the D gene is possibly TRBD1 (6 bases). Trimming shortened V by 2 bases and J by 8 bases, and 9 bases separated the two germline ends. The CDR3 runs 13 residues. Germline V gene data show CDR1 as SGHTA and CDR2 as FQGNSA. CDR3 sequence reads: CASSLIGTGELFF. CDR3 DNA: TGTGCCAGCAGCTTAATCGGGACAGGGGAGCTGTTTTTT. The whole variable domain, remainder taken from reference TRBV7-2 and TRBJ2-2, is GAGVSQSPSNKVTEKGKDVELRCDPISGHTALYWYRQSLGQGLEFLIYFQGNSAPDKSGLPSDRFSAERTGGSVSTLTIQRTQQEDSAVYLCASSLIGTGELFFGEGSRLTVL.

CDR3 amino acids: CASRDREDTEAFF. CDR3 nucleotide sequence: TGTGCCAGCAGGGACAGGGAGGACACTGAAGCTTTCTTT. The rearrangement links TRBV6-5 to TRBJ1-1; 8 nucleotides line up with TRBD1. The CDR3 spans 13 residues. Germline assignment: CDR1 MNHEY and CDR2 SVGAGI. Trimming removed 6 bases from V and 3 bases from J; junction bases left unmatched: 3.

The chain carries TRBV2 and TRBJ2-1, with D possibly TRBD2 on 5 matching bases. Trimming removed 3 bases at V and 7 bases at J, with 13 bases between. Germline-derived CDR1 and CDR2 are SNHLY and FYNNEI. This CDR3 has 14 residues. The CDR3 nucleotides are TGTGCCAGCAGTGATAAACGGGGTACGAATGAGCAGTTCTTC. It specifies CASSDKRGTNEQFF.

V gene TRBV28 combines with J gene TRBJ2-1, with D maybe TRBD2 (6 bases). The CDR3 has 15 residues. Germline lookup yields CDR1 MDHEN and CDR2 SYDVKM. With 4 bases removed from V and 0 bases from J, the gap between germline ends came to 10 bases. CDR3 coding DNA: TGTGCCAGCAGTTGGGGGGAAAGCTCCTACAATGAGCAGTTCTTC. It specifies CASSWGESSYNEQFF.

The chain couples TRBV15 to TRBJ2-3; weak D call: TRBD1 (5 bases). The CDR3 has 14 residues. With 0 bases removed from V and 6 bases from J, the gap between germline ends came to 10 bases. The germline V gene has CDR1 LNHNV and CDR2 YYDKDF (reference sequence). DNA of the CDR3: TGTGCCACCAGCAGAGAAACAGGTGCTGATACGCAGTATTTT. This gives the protein CATSRETGADTQYF.

This sequence joins TRBV28 and TRBJ1-4; D may be TRBD1 (6 bases). Trimming left V 5 bases short and J 1 base short, with 8 bases between. The germline V gene encodes CDR1 MDHEN and CDR2 SYDVKM. This CDR3 spans 14 amino acids. CDR3 DNA: TGTGCCAGCAGTAAACAGGGAACTAATGAAAAACTGTTTTTT. Its translation is CASSKQGTNEKLFF.

This chain joins TRBV30 and TRBJ2-1; D possibly corresponds to TRBD2 (7 bases). The V and J ends lost 5 bases and 3 bases respectively, with 17 bases between them. CDR1 and CDR2 from the germline V gene are GTSNPN and SVGIG (reference sequence). The CDR3 runs 15 residues. CDR3 in amino acids: CAWRPEGGYYNEQFF. CDR3 DNA sequence: TGTGCCTGGCGTCCCGAGGGGGGGTACTACAATGAGCAGTTCTTC.

J is TRBJ1-1 and V is TRBV5-1; 7 bases fit TRBD1. The CDR3 extends over 14 amino acids. Trimming took 6 bases from V and 6 from J; bases not matched to a gene: 11. The germline V gene has CDR1 SGHRS and CDR2 YFSETQ. The CDR3 reads CASTMGQGVAEAFF. The CDR3 nucleotides are TGCGCCAGCACGATGGGGCAGGGGGTCGCTGAAGCTTTCTTT.

The rearrangement uses TRBV7-2 and TRBJ1-2, with unresolved D. The CDR3 totals 15 residues. Trimming removed 5 bases at V and 0 bases at J, with 13 bases between. CDR1 SGHTA and CDR2 FQGNSA come from the germline V gene. CDR3 sequence reads: CASSINRITNYGYTF. CDR3 nucleotides: TGTGCCAGCAGCATCAACAGAATTACTAACTATGGCTACACCTTC. Based on the CDR3 plus reference TRBV7-2 and TRBJ1-2, the full variable domain is GAGVSQSPSNKVTEKGKDVELRCDPISGHTALYWYRQSLGQGLEFLIYFQGNSAPDKSGLPSDRFSAERTGGSVSTLTIQRTQQEDSAVYLCASSINRITNYGYTFGSGTRLTVV.

Comments on this clone: At one boundary the junction diverges from the germline segment, which might be a read error. The chain is built from TRBV27 and TRBJ2-7; 7 nucleotides align to TRBD2. Germline CDR1 MNHEY, CDR2 SMNVEV (reference sequence). CDR3 size: 15 residues. The DNA of the CDR3 is TGTGCCAGCGGTTTAGAGGGAGGGCCGATCTACGAGCAGTACTTC. Its protein is CASGLEGGPIYEQYF.

This rearrangement joins TRBV5-6 to TRBJ2-4, with 8 bases lining up with TRBD1. The CDR3 is 16 residues long. The V and J ends lost 4 bases and 6 bases, in that order; junction bases with no gene match: 12. The germline CDR1 and CDR2 sequences are SGHDT and YYEEEE. CDR3 sequence reads: CASSMMGQGAGNIQYF. The DNA of the CDR3 is TGTGCCAGCAGCATGATGGGTCAGGGGGCTGGAAACATTCAGTACTTC.

This chain uses TRBV4-2 with TRBJ2-7; no clear D gene. Germline V gives CDR1 LGHNA, CDR2 YNFKEQ. The CDR3 consists of 13 residues. Trimming left V 3 bases short and J 3 bases short, with 9 bases between. This CDR3 is CASSQDGLYEQYF. Here the CDR3 DNA reads TGTGCCAGCAGCCAGGATGGGCTCTACGAGCAGTACTTC.

This chain uses TRBV28 with TRBJ1-1, with a possible D match to TRBD1 (5 bases). The CDR3 length is 12 residues. Germline loops: CDR1 MDHEN, CDR2 SYDVKM. V was cut by 6 bases and J by 10 bases, with 15 bases left in between. CDR3 DNA sequence: TGTGCCAGCAGATCCGGGGACTTTGTAGCTTTCTTT. The encoded protein is CASRSGDFVAFF.

The chain uses TRBV28 and TRBJ1-5; D might be TRBD1 (6 bases). The V gene's germline CDR1 is MDHEN and CDR2 SYDVKM. This CDR3 is built from 17 residues. V lost 4 bases to trimming and J lost 5 bases, with 21 bases between them. CDR3 nucleotide sequence: TGTGCCAGCAGTTATCTTACCTCAGGGGATCGGGATCAGCCCCAGCATTTT. Its protein is CASSYLTSGDRDQPQHF.